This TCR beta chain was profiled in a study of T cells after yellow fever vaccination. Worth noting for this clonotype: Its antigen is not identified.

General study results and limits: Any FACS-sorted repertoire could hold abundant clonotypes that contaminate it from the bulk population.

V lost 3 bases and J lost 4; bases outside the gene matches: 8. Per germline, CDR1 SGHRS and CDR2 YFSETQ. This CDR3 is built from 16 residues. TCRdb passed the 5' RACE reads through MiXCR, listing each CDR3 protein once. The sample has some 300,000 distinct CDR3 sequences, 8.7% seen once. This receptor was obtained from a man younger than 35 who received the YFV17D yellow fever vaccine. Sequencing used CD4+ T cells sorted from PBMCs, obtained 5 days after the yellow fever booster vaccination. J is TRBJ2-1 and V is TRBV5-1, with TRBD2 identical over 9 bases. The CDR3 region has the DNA TGCGCCAGCAGCTGGAAGAGCGGGGGGACATACAATGAGCAGTTCTTC. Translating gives CASSWKSGGTYNEQFF. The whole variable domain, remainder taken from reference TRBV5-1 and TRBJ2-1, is KAGVTQTPRYLIKTRGQQVTLSCSPISGHRSVSWYQQTPGQGLQFLFEYFSETQRNKGNFPGRFSGRQFSNSRSEMNVSTLELGDSALYLCASSWKSGGTYNEQFFGPGTRLTVL.